The 29 T cell receptor beta chains below all came from one sample that was sequenced in a study of CD8+ T cells in alopecia areata. Following extraction, RNA underwent reverse transcription to cDNA, which served as the sequencing template. Some clones are missing from TCRdb's copy, which holds only in-frame ones; the method was immunoSEQ multiplex PCR. This repertoire shows 150,000 or so clones, approximately 65% found once; its top ten account for roughly an eighth. The source was CD8+ T cells sorted from blood, collected at week 0. All receptors come from a human donor with alopecia areata.

J is TRBJ1-5 and V is TRBV19; D is undetermined. V lost 6 bases and J lost 5, with 11 bases in between. CDR3 length: 13 amino acids. The germline CDR1 and CDR2 sequences are LNHDA and SQIVND (reference sequence). Here the CDR3 reads CASSPSGDQPQHF. In DNA form, the CDR3 reads TGTGCCAGTAGCCCTAGTGGGGATCAGCCCCAGCATTTT.

A few counts support this clone. This chain connects TRBV25-1 to TRBJ2-7; D tentatively reads TRBD1 or TRBD2 (5 bases each). Germline V gives CDR1 MGHDK, CDR2 SYGVNS. This CDR3 comprises 16 residues. V was cut by 1 base and J by 1 base, with 14 bases left in between. This CDR3 is CASSEFAGASSYEQYF. The CDR3, as DNA: TGTGCCAGCAGTGAATTTGCCGGGGCCTCATCCTACGAGCAGTACTTC.

The V and J genes are TRBV7-9 and TRBJ1-2; a weak D match, TRBD1 (6 bases). This CDR3 is built from 14 residues. V lost 7 bases and J 5 bases, leaving 17 bases between the germline ends. Germline CDR1 is SEHNR and CDR2 is FQNEAQ (reference sequence). Here the CDR3 reads CASTPEGQGYGYTF. CDR3 DNA sequence: TGTGCCAGCACGCCTGAGGGGCAGGGGTATGGCTACACCTTC.

The chain has TRBV4-1 and TRBJ2-7; D is possibly TRBD1 (6 bases). Trimming took 0 bases from V and 3 from J, leaving 9 bases between them. CDR1 is MGHRA, CDR2 YSYEKL, per germline. CDR3 length equals 14 residues. The CDR3 here is CASSQDLTGYEQYF. CDR3 DNA sequence: TGCGCCAGCAGCCAAGATTTGACAGGCTACGAGCAGTACTTC.

V is TRBV27 and J is TRBJ2-1; the match to TRBD2 covers 7 bases. This CDR3 is built from 14 residues. The V gene's germline CDR1 is MNHEY and CDR2 SMNVEV (reference sequence). V lost 3 bases, J lost 5 bases, and 4 bases stayed unmatched. The CDR3, as DNA: TGTGCCAGCAGTTTCTTTGGGGGGGACAATGAGCAGTTCTTC. Amino acids: CASSFFGGDNEQFF.

This clone was picked up a small number of times. CDR3 DNA: TGTGCCAGCAAAGAATCCCACAACTATGGCTACACCTTC. Translated, it gives CASKESHNYGYTF. The chain employs TRBV5-5 and TRBJ1-2; D is unclear. Germline lookup yields CDR1 SGHKS and CDR2 YYEKEE (reference sequence). The CDR3 has 13 amino acids. V dropped 6 bases and J dropped 2 bases, with 11 bases sitting between them.

Worth noting for this clone: The same CDR3 also results from other DNA sequences found in this sample. V is TRBV20-1 and J is TRBJ1-1; the D is unclear. Between the trimmed V and J ends, which lost 5 bases and 0 bases, there was a span of 4 bases. The CDR3 length is 11 residues. In germline, CDR1 is DFQATT, CDR2 SNEGSKA (reference sequence). The CDR3 DNA reads as TGCAGTGCTCCCCTGAACACTGAAGCTTTCTTT. Protein sequence: CSAPLNTEAFF.

V is TRBV5-1 and J is TRBJ2-1, with D unclear. Trimming removed 1 base at V and 5 bases at J, with 4 bases between. Germline CDR1 and CDR2: SGHRS and YFSETQ. The CDR3 totals 12 residues. For the CDR3, the DNA is TGCGCCAGCAGCTTGCCGGACAATGAGCAGTTCTTC. Its protein is CASSLPDNEQFF.

V and J are TRBV7-9 and TRBJ2-3; D call uncertain. CDR3 length: 12 amino acids. Germline V CDR1 and CDR2: SEHNR, FQNEAQ (reference sequence). Trimming shortened V by 2 bases and J by 3 bases, and 3 bases separated the two germline ends. CDR3 sequence reads: CASSLFTDTQYF. The CDR3, as DNA: TGTGCCAGCAGCTTATTTACAGATACGCAGTATTTT.

This clone appeared a single time. The gene calls are TRBV2 and TRBJ1-5; D is undetermined. V was shortened by 2 bases and J by 3 bases, with 8 bases between the two germline ends. Germline V gives CDR1 SNHLY, CDR2 FYNNEI. This CDR3 comprises 14 residues. The CDR3 DNA is TGTGCCAGCAGTGAAAACAGATCCAATCAGCCCCAGCATTTT. Encoded protein: CASSENRSNQPQHF.

The gene calls are TRBV7-9 and TRBJ1-1; perhaps TRBD1 as D (5 bases). V was trimmed by 4 bases and J by 7 bases, leaving 13 bases between them. Germline loops: CDR1 SEHNR, CDR2 FQNEAQ (reference sequence). The CDR3 sequence is 13 residues long. The CDR3 DNA reads TGTGCCAGCAGCTCCCTACCGGACATTGAAGCTTTCTTT. Translation gives CASSSLPDIEAFF.

The count of this clone is one. The rearrangement links TRBV27 to TRBJ1-4, with 7 bases matching TRBD1. The CDR3 has 15 amino acids. V dropped 5 bases and J dropped 7; count of bases not matched to a gene: 10. Germline V lookup: CDR1 MNHEY, CDR2 SMNVEV (reference sequence). CDR3 DNA sequence: TGTGCCAGCAGTCCCCGTGGCAGGGGGACTGAAAAACTGTTTTTT. Translating gives CASSPRGRGTEKLFF. Filled out from reference TRBV27 and TRBJ1-4, the complete variable domain reads EAQVTQNPRYLITVTGKKLTVTCSQNMNHEYMSWYRQDPGLGLRQIYYSMNVEVTDKGDVPEGYKVSRKEKRNFPLILESPSPNQTSLYFCASSPRGRGTEKLFFGSGTQLSVL.

The CDR3 DNA reads as TGCGCCAGCAGTGAGACCGGACCGGCCTATGGCTACACCTTC. Its protein is CASSETGPAYGYTF. The chain joins TRBV10-2 to TRBJ1-2, with D unclear. V shed 2 bases and J shed 4 bases, with 11 bases lying between them. CDR1 is WSHSY and CDR2 is SAAADI in the germline V gene. The CDR3 runs to 14 residues.

V is TRBV13 and J is TRBJ2-1; 7 nucleotides agree with TRBD1. This CDR3 has 15 amino acids. V lost 6 bases and J lost 1; bases outside the gene matches: 6. Germline V CDR1 and CDR2: PRHDT, FYEKMQ (reference sequence). Written as DNA, the CDR3 is TGTGCCAGCAGGGTAGGGGGCCGATCCTACAATGAGCAGTTCTTC. Translated, it gives CASRVGGRSYNEQFF.

The V and J genes are TRBV13 and TRBJ2-3; no definite D call. V lost 3 bases to trimming and J lost 6 bases, with 7 bases between them. Germline V gene sequence: CDR1 PRHDT, CDR2 FYEKMQ (reference sequence). The CDR3 loop spans 12 amino acids. This CDR3 reads CASSFSSDTQYF. The CDR3 DNA sequence: TGTGCCAGCAGCTTCTCGTCCGATACGCAGTATTTT.

The chain employs TRBV6-5 and TRBJ2-1, with D uncertain. The CDR3 totals 11 residues. The germline V and J ends were trimmed by 0 bases and 10 bases, with 4 bases remaining between them. Germline values: CDR1 MNHEY, CDR2 SVGAGI. The CDR3 nucleotides are TGTGCCAGCAGTTACTCGAGGGAGCAGTTCTTC. It yields the protein CASSYSREQFF.

V usage is TRBV4-1 and J usage is TRBJ1-2; 8 nucleotides agree with TRBD1. Trimming cost V 4 bases and J 7 bases; bases outside gene matches: 8. This CDR3 contains 14 residues. Germline assignment: CDR1 MGHRA and CDR2 YSYEKL. The CDR3 sequence is CASSPQIDRGGYTF. The DNA of the CDR3 is TGCGCCAGCAGCCCACAAATCGACAGGGGTGGCTACACCTTC.

The chain carries TRBV30 and TRBJ2-2, with D possibly matching TRBD1 (5 bases). This CDR3 has 14 residues. Germline V gives CDR1 GTSNPN, CDR2 SVGIG (reference sequence). Trimming shortened V by 3 bases and J by 0 bases, and 8 bases separated the two germline ends. The CDR3 DNA follows: TGTGCCTGGAGCCCAGGGACGAACACCGGGGAGCTGTTTTTT. Translating gives CAWSPGTNTGELFF.

This rearrangement joins TRBV30 to TRBJ2-1; 8 bases align to TRBD2. The CDR3 has 17 residues. Germline CDR1 is GTSNPN and CDR2 is SVGIG (reference sequence). V trimming: 0 bases; J trimming: 7 bases; junction bases outside the gene matches: 14. DNA of the CDR3: TGTGCCTGGAGTGTACACGTGGGTAGCGGGGTTGGAAATGAGCAGTTCTTC. This gives the protein CAWSVHVGSGVGNEQFF. The full variable domain, in which reference TRBV30 and TRBJ2-1 provide the parts outside the CDR3, is SQTIHQWPATLVQPVGSPLSLECTVEGTSNPNLYWYRQAAGRGLQLLFYSVGIGQISSEVPQNLSASRPQDRQFILSSKKLLLSDSGFYLCAWSVHVGSGVGNEQFFGPGTRLTVL.

V usage is TRBV9 and J usage is TRBJ1-2, with 10 positions matching TRBD1. CDR1 is SGDLS and CDR2 is YYNGEE in the germline V gene. This CDR3 has 19 residues. Losses at the gene ends were 4 bases for V and 4 bases for J; bases not matched to a gene: 19. The CDR3 DNA reads TGTGCCAGCAGCCCTCCCCTTCGTAGTGGGGGACAGGGGACCTATGGCTACACCTTC. Amino acids: CASSPPLRSGGQGTYGYTF.

The genes are TRBV2 and TRBJ1-2, with TRBD1 matching 7 bases. Germline assignment: CDR1 SNHLY and CDR2 FYNNEI. CDR3 length: 13 residues. J was trimmed by 0 bases and V by 9 bases; bases with no gene match: 4. CDR3 bases: TGTGCCAGGGCGACAGGGACTAACTATGGCTACACCTTC. Translating it yields CARATGTNYGYTF.

The rearrangement joins TRBV10-1 to TRBJ2-3; D gene unclear. V was trimmed by 3 bases and J by 0 bases, leaving 13 bases between them. CDR3 length: 16 residues. The germline gives CDR1 WNHNN, CDR2 SYGVQD (reference sequence). The CDR3 coding sequence is TGCGCCAGCAGTGATTATAGCAGCGCCAGCACAGATACGCAGTATTTT. Protein sequence: CASSDYSSASTDTQYF.

The chain has TRBV29-1 and TRBJ2-7; 11 bases agree with TRBD1. J lost 3 bases, V lost 7 bases, and 8 bases had no gene match. Per germline, CDR1 SQVTM and CDR2 ANQGSEA. The CDR3 is made up of 14 amino acids. CDR3 DNA sequence: TGCAGCGCTGGCGCCGGGACAGGGGGCTACGAGCAGTACTTC. Amino acid sequence: CSAGAGTGGYEQYF.

In regard to this clone: The sample contains more than one DNA sequence encoding this CDR3. This chain links TRBV15 with TRBJ1-2; D is possibly TRBD1 (5 bases). This CDR3 is 13 amino acids long. Deletions cut 3 bases from V and 8 bases from J, with 13 bases between. Germline V gene lookup returns CDR1 LNHNV and CDR2 YYDKDF (reference sequence). CDR3: CATSSRGEGGYTF. CDR3 coding DNA: TGTGCCACCAGCAGTAGGGGCGAAGGAGGCTACACCTTC.

The rearrangement uses TRBV4-1 and TRBJ2-7; D uncertain. CDR3 length: 15 residues. V was pared by 0 bases and J by 0 bases, with 9 bases between. The germline gives CDR1 MGHRA, CDR2 YSYEKL. For the CDR3, the DNA is TGCGCCAGCAGCCAAGATTCGGTCACCTCCTACGAGCAGTACTTC. It is translated as CASSQDSVTSYEQYF.

The chain combines TRBV29-1 with TRBJ2-3; perhaps TRBD2 as D (6 bases). CDR1 is SQVTM, CDR2 ANQGSEA, per germline. This CDR3 spans 17 amino acids. V was cut by 3 bases and J by 0 bases, with 19 bases left in between. The CDR3: CSVEGEWRVTSTDTQYF. In DNA form, the CDR3 reads TGCAGCGTTGAGGGGGAATGGAGGGTGACTAGCACAGATACGCAGTATTTT.

V gene TRBV2 combines with J gene TRBJ1-2; D is perhaps TRBD1 (5 bases). The CDR3 has 11 residues. Germline loops: CDR1 SNHLY, CDR2 FYNNEI. V was trimmed by 5 bases and J by 6 bases, leaving 7 bases between them. In DNA form, the CDR3 reads TGTGCCAGCAGTCGCAGGGATGGCTACACCTTC. It yields the protein CASSRRDGYTF.

This sequence joins TRBV6-6 and TRBJ2-3, with D perhaps assigned TRBD1 or TRBD2 (6 bases each). The germline V and J ends were trimmed by 6 bases and 5 bases, with 18 bases remaining between them. The V gene's germline CDR1 is MNHNY and CDR2 SVGAGI (reference sequence). The CDR3 loop spans 15 amino acids. In DNA form, the CDR3 reads TGTGCCAGCAGCATTACGTCGGGGGCTAAAGATACGCAGTATTTT. Protein sequence: CASSITSGAKDTQYF.

The chain employs TRBV5-6 and TRBJ1-2, with 9 bases that match TRBD1. Unmatched junction bases numbered 6, after V lost 4 bases and J lost 8 bases. This CDR3 spans 13 amino acids. Per the germline V gene, CDR1 is SGHDT and CDR2 is YYEEEE. The CDR3 spells CASSADRGGGYTF. CDR3 sequence (DNA): TGTGCCAGCAGCGCGGACAGGGGTGGCGGCTACACCTTC.